The rows below give T cell receptor beta chains drawn from one sample of a study of T cells in Graves' hyperthyroidism and ophthalmopathy. TCRdb itself ran the multiplex PCR reads through MiXCR, one entry per CDR3 protein. The sample yields approximately 640,000 distinct CDR3 sequences, approximately 15% seen once. Sequences were obtained from blood. Every receptor here comes from a man aged 50-59 years with Graves' hyperthyroidism. Each CDR3 is given with its conserved first and last residue. Fields, in order: J gene, D gene, clone size, V gene, CDR3 DNA, CDR3 protein. The D gene is left open where the match is weak. Clone size, where shown, is once, few, many, or a class for clones that have expanded.

j_gene: TRBJ2-1; d_gene: TRBD2; abundance: few; v_gene: TRBV11-1; CDR3nt: TGTGCCAGCAGCTTCCCCGGGACTAGCTATTTATACAATGAGCAGTTCTTC; CDR3aa: CASSFPGTSYLYNEQFF
j_gene: TRBJ1-2; d_gene: -; abundance: -; v_gene: TRBV7-9; CDR3nt: TGTGCCAGCAGCTTAGCCGGAACTGGGAAGGAGGGTGGCTACACCTTC; CDR3aa: CASSLAGTGKEGGYTF
j_gene: TRBJ2-5; d_gene: TRBD2; abundance: many; v_gene: TRBV27; CDR3nt: TGTGCCAGCAGTTTGGGTAGCGGGAGCGGCGAGACCCAGTACTTC; CDR3aa: CASSLGSGSGETQYF
j_gene: TRBJ2-7; d_gene: -; abundance: -; v_gene: TRBV29-1; CDR3nt: TGCAGCGTTGAAGATACCGCAGGACGTTCCTACGAGCAGTACTTC; CDR3aa: CSVEDTAGRSYEQYF
j_gene: TRBJ2-2; d_gene: TRBD2; abundance: -; v_gene: TRBV4-3; CDR3nt: TGCGCCAGCAGCCAAAATCCGGGACTAGAGGCCACCGGGGAGCTGTTTTTT; CDR3aa: CASSQNPGLEATGELFF
j_gene: TRBJ1-1; d_gene: -; abundance: -; v_gene: TRBV5-1; CDR3nt: TGCGCCAGCAGCTTTCTAAGGAGCACTGAAGCTTTCTTT; CDR3aa: CASSFLRSTEAFF
j_gene: TRBJ1-2; d_gene: -; abundance: -; v_gene: TRBV4-1; CDR3nt: TGCGCCAGCACCCAGACAGACTCAAACACACATGGCTACACCTTC; CDR3aa: CASTQTDSNTHGYTF
j_gene: TRBJ2-1; d_gene: -; abundance: few; v_gene: TRBV9; CDR3nt: TGTGCCAGCAGCGCCGAAAGAAATGAGCAGTTCTTC; CDR3aa: CASSAERNEQFF
j_gene: TRBJ2-1; d_gene: TRBD1; abundance: many; v_gene: TRBV2; CDR3nt: TGTGCCAGCAGGAGACAGGGCAATGAGCAGTTCTTC; CDR3aa: CASRRQGNEQFF
j_gene: TRBJ2-2; d_gene: TRBD1; abundance: few; v_gene: TRBV19; CDR3nt: TGTGCCAGTAGTACCCCACTCGACAGGGGGCCTAACACCGGGGAGCTGTTTTTT; CDR3aa: CASSTPLDRGPNTGELFF
j_gene: TRBJ1-1; d_gene: TRBD1; abundance: many; v_gene: TRBV3-1; CDR3nt: TGTGCCAGCAGCCCTTATCTACAATGGGGACAGGGGAAAACTGAAGCTTTCTTT; CDR3aa: CASSPYLQWGQGKTEAFF
j_gene: TRBJ2-7; d_gene: -; abundance: few; v_gene: TRBV7-9; CDR3nt: TGTGCCAGCAGCTTTTACCTGGACCCCGGGGAGCAGTACTTC; CDR3aa: CASSFYLDPGEQYF
j_gene: TRBJ2-3; d_gene: -; abundance: -; v_gene: TRBV7-2; CDR3nt: TGTGCCAGCAGCTTAGTAGGGGACCACACAGATACGCAGTATTTT; CDR3aa: CASSLVGDHTDTQYF
j_gene: TRBJ2-1; d_gene: -; abundance: many; v_gene: TRBV28; CDR3nt: TGTGCCAGCAGTTCCTCCCGGGACACCTCCTACGAGCAGTTCTTC; CDR3aa: CASSSSRDTSYEQFF
j_gene: TRBJ2-5; d_gene: TRBD2; abundance: -; v_gene: TRBV5-4; CDR3nt: TGTGCCAGCAGCTTCAGGGGACTAGCGATGGAGACCCGGTACTTC; CDR3aa: CASSFRGLAMETRYF
j_gene: TRBJ1-5; d_gene: -; abundance: few; v_gene: TRBV7-2; CDR3nt: TGTGCCAGCAGCTTATCCAGGGAGCCCCAGCCCCAGCATTTT; CDR3aa: CASSLSREPQPQHF
j_gene: TRBJ1-1; d_gene: TRBD1; abundance: many; v_gene: TRBV5-1; CDR3nt: TGCGCCAGCAGCCTGGGACAGGGATACCCTGAAGCTTTCTTT; CDR3aa: CASSLGQGYPEAFF
j_gene: TRBJ2-5; d_gene: -; abundance: many; v_gene: TRBV28; CDR3nt: TGTGCCAGCAGTTCACAAGTGCGGGAGACCCAGTACTTC; CDR3aa: CASSSQVRETQYF
j_gene: TRBJ1-1; d_gene: TRBD1; abundance: few; v_gene: TRBV6-1; CDR3nt: TGTGCCAGCACCCACCCGACAGGGTCTGAAGCTTTCTTT; CDR3aa: CASTHPTGSEAFF
j_gene: TRBJ2-7; d_gene: -; abundance: few; v_gene: TRBV4-3; CDR3nt: TGCGCCAGCAGCCAAGAGGGACATATGTCCTACGAGCAGTACTTC; CDR3aa: CASSQEGHMSYEQYF
j_gene: TRBJ1-1; d_gene: -; abundance: many; v_gene: TRBV5-1; CDR3nt: TGCGCCAGCAGCGTGGACCGGGGTAACACTGAAGCTTTCTTT; CDR3aa: CASSVDRGNTEAFF
j_gene: TRBJ1-6; d_gene: -; abundance: many; v_gene: TRBV27; CDR3nt: TGTGCCAGCAGTTTATCTCCGCCATCCTATAATTCACCCCTCCACTTT; CDR3aa: CASSLSPPSYNSPLHF
j_gene: TRBJ2-1; d_gene: -; abundance: many; v_gene: TRBV30; CDR3nt: TGTGCCTGGAGTTGGGAAAATGAGCAGTTCTTC; CDR3aa: CAWSWENEQFF
j_gene: TRBJ1-6; d_gene: -; abundance: many; v_gene: TRBV6-1; CDR3nt: TGTGCCAGCAGTCGGGACTCAAATTCACCCCTCCACTTT; CDR3aa: CASSRDSNSPLHF
j_gene: TRBJ1-6; d_gene: -; abundance: few; v_gene: TRBV5-6; CDR3nt: TGTGCCAGCAGCTTCCAGAGCTCTAATTCACCCCTCCACTTT; CDR3aa: CASSFQSSNSPLHF
j_gene: TRBJ2-3; d_gene: TRBD2; abundance: -; v_gene: TRBV19; CDR3nt: TGTGCCAGTAGTAATAGACTAGCGTGGGTAGCAGATACGCAGTATTTT; CDR3aa: CASSNRLAWVADTQYF
j_gene: TRBJ1-1; d_gene: TRBD1; abundance: many; v_gene: TRBV7-9; CDR3nt: TGTGCCAGCAGCGCTGGGACAGGGGGCGGGGGCACTGAAGCTTTCTTT; CDR3aa: CASSAGTGGGGTEAFF
j_gene: TRBJ2-5; d_gene: TRBD2; abundance: many; v_gene: TRBV7-9; CDR3nt: TGTGCCAGCAGCTTAAGCTTCACCAGCGGGAGGGGTCCGGGGCAAGAGACCCAGTACTTC; CDR3aa: CASSLSFTSGRGPGQETQYF